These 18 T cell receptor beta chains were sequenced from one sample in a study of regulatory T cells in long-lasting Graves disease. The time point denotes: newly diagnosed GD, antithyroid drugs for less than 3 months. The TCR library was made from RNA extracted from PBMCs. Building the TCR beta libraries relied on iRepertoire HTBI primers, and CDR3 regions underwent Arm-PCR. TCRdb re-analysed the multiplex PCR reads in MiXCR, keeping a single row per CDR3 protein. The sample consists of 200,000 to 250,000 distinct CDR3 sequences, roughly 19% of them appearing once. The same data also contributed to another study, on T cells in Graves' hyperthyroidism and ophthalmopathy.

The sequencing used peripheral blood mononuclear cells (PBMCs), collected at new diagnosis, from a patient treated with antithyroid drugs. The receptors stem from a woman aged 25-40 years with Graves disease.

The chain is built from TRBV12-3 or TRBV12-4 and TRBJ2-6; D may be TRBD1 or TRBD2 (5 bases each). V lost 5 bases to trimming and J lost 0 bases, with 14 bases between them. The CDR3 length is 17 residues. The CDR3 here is CASSPGTVSSGANVLTF. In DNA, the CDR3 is TGTGCCAGCAGTCCGGGGACGGTGAGCTCTGGGGCCAACGTCCTGACTTTC.

CDR3 DNA sequence: TGCGCCAGCAGCTTGATACTAGCGGGAGGATGGGACGAGCAGTACTTC. It codes for CASSLILAGGWDEQYF. The rearrangement links TRBV5-1 to TRBJ2-7; TRBD2 agrees at 12 bases. Trimming cost V 1 base and J 5 bases; bases outside gene matches: 7. Germline V lookup: CDR1 SGHRS, CDR2 YFSETQ. CDR3 size: 16 residues.

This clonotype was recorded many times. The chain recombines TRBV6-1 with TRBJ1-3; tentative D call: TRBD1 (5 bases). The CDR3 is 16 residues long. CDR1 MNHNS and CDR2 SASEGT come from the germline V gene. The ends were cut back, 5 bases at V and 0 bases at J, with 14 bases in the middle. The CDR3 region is CASSRGTVYSGNTIYF. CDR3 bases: TGTGCCAGCAGTCGGGGGACGGTTTACTCTGGAAACACCATATATTTT.

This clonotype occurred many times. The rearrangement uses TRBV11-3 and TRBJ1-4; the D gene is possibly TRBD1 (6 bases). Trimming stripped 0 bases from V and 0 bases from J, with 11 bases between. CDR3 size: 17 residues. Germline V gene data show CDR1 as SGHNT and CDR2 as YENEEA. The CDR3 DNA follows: TGTGCCAGCAGCTTAGAGACAGGCGTTGCAACTAATGAAAAACTGTTTTTT. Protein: CASSLETGVATNEKLFF.

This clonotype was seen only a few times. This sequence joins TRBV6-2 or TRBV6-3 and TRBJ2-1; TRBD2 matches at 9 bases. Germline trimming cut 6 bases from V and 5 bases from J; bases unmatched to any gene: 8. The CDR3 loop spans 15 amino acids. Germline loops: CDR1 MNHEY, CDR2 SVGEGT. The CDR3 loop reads CASRRAGGLHNEQFF. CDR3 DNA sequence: TGTGCCAGCAGAAGAGCGGGAGGTCTTCACAATGAGCAGTTCTTC.

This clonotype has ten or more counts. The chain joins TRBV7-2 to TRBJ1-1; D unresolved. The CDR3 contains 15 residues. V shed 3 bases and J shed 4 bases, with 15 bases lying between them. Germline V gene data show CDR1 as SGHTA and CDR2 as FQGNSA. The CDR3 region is CASSFFQPYVTEAFF. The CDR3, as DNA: TGTGCCAGCAGCTTTTTTCAGCCTTATGTCACTGAAGCTTTCTTT.

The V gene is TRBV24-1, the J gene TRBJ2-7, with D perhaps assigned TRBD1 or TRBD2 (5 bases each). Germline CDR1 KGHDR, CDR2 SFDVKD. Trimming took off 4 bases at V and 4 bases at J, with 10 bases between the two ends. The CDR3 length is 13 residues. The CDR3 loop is CATSDPGHYEQYF. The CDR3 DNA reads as TGTGCCACCAGTGACCCGGGGCATTACGAGCAGTACTTC.

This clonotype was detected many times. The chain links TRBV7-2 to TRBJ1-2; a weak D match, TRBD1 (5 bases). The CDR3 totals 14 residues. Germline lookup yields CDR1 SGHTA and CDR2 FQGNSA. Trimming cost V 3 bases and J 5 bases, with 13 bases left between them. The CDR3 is CASSLQGFVYGYTF. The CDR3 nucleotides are TGTGCCAGCAGCTTGCAGGGATTTGTGTATGGCTACACCTTC.

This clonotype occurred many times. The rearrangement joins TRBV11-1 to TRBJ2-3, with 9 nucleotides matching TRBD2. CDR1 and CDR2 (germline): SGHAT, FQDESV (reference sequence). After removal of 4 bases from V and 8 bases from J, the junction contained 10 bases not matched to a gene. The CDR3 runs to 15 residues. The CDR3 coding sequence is TGTGCCAGCAGCTCAATAGCGGGGGCATATGGTACGCAGTATTTT. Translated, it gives CASSSIAGAYGTQYF.

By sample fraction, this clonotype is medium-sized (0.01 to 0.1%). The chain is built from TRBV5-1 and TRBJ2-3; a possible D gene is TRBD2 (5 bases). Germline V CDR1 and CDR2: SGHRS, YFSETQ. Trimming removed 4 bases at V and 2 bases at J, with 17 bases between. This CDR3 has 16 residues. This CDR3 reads CASSVRGALFTDTQYF. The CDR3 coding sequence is TGCGCCAGCAGCGTCCGGGGAGCCTTGTTCACAGATACGCAGTATTTT.

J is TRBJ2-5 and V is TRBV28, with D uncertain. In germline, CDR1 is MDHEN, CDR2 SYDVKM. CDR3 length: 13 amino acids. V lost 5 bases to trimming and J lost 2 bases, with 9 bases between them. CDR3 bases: TGTGCCAGCAGTCCCCCTCTACAAGAGACCCAGTACTTC. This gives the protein CASSPPLQETQYF.

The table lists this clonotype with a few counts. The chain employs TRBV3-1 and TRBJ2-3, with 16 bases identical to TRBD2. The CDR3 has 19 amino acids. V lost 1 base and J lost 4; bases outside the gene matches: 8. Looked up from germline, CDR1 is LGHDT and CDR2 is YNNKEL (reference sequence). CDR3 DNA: TGTGCCAGCAGCCAAGCGAGGGGACTAGCGGGAGGGCTCGCAGATACGCAGTATTTT. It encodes CASSQARGLAGGLADTQYF.

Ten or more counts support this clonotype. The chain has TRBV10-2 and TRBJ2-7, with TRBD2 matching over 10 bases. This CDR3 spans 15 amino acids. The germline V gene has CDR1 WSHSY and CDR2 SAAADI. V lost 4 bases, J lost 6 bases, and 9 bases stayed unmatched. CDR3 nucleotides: TGCGCCAGCAGTGCCCTTTCTAGCGGGAGTTCCGAGCAGTACTTC. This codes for CASSALSSGSSEQYF.

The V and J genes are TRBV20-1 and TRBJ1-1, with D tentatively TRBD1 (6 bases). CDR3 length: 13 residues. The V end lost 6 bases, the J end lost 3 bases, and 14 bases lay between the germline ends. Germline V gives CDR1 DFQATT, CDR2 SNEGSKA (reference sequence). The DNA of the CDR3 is TGCAGTGCCACCAGGGGTATGGACACTGAAGCTTTCTTT. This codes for CSATRGMDTEAFF.

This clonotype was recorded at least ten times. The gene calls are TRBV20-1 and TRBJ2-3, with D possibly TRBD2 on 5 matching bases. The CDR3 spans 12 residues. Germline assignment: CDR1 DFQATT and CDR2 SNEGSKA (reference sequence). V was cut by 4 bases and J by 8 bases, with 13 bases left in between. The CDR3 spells CSATKVGGTQYF. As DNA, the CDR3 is TGCAGTGCTACCAAAGTCGGAGGTACGCAGTATTTT.

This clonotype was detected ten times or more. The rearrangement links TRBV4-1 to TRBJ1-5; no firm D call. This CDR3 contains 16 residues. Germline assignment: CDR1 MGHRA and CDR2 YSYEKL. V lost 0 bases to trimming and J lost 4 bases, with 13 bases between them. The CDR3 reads CASSQEATGLNQPQHF. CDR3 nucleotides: TGCGCCAGCAGCCAAGAAGCAACGGGATTAAATCAGCCCCAGCATTTT.

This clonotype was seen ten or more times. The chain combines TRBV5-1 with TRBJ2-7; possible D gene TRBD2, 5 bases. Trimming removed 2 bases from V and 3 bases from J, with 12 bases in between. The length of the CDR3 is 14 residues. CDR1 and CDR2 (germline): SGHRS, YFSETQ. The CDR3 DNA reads TGCGCCAGCAGCTTCTCGGGGTTCGGCTACGAGCAGTACTTC. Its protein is CASSFSGFGYEQYF.

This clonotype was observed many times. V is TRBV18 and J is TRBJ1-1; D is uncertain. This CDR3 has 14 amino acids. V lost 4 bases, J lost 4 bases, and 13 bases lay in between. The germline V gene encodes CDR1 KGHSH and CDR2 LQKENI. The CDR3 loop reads CASSLDQSATEAFF. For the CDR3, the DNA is TGTGCCAGCTCACTGGATCAGAGCGCCACTGAAGCTTTCTTT.